The T cell receptor (beta chain) under discussion was sequenced for a study of spatial heterogeneity in lung cancer. TCRdb analysed the 5' RACE reads with MiXCR anew, one entry per CDR3 protein. The sample has fewer than 7,000 distinct CDR3 sequences; about 13% are singletons. The time point was: sample taken at primary tumor resection. This clonotype is judged medium-sized (0.01 to 0.1%). The CDR3 contains 13 residues. Germline trimming cut 2 bases from V and 5 bases from J; bases unmatched to any gene: 1. Germline CDR1 reads SGHTA; CDR2 reads FQGTGA. The chain couples TRBV7-3 to TRBJ1-1; the match to TRBD1 covers 8 bases. The starting material was normal lung tissue next to the tumor, obtained at surgery. This TCR came from a female donor with early-stage non-small cell lung cancer. In nucleotides, the CDR3 is TGTGCCAGCAGCTTACAGGGGGCGACTGAAGCTTTCTTT. It yields the protein CASSLQGATEAFF. The variable domain in full, completed from reference TRBV7-3 and TRBJ1-1, reads GAGVSQTPSNKVTEKGKYVELRCDPISGHTALYWYRQSLGQGPEFLIYFQGTGAADDSGLPNDRFFAVRPEGSVSTLKIQRTERGDSAVYLCASSLQGATEAFFGQGTRLTVV.